A single sample is the source of the 5 T cell receptor beta chains below, sequenced in a study of PD-L1 blockade in urothelial cancer. The time point denotes: peripheral blood 6 weeks after treatment start. Some clones are missing from TCRdb's copy, which holds only in-frame ones; the method was immunoSEQ multiplex PCR. The repertoire includes approximately 120,000 clones, 86% of them detected once, and 2.4% sits in the top ten. This specimen was PBMCs, taken around atezolizumab (anti-PD-L1) treatment. Every receptor here comes from a man aged 45-60 years with urothelial cancer.

In this sample, this clone turned up a few times. The V and J genes are TRBV7-2 and TRBJ2-3; 10 nucleotides match TRBD2. From germline, CDR1 is SGHTA and CDR2 FQGNSA. The CDR3 runs 15 residues. Trimming removed 5 bases from V and 4 bases from J; junction bases left unmatched: 6. The DNA of the CDR3 is TGTGCCAGCAGCCTAAGCGGGAGGGCCGCAGATACGCAGTATTTT. As protein: CASSLSGRAADTQYF.

V usage is TRBV6-1 and J usage is TRBJ2-7; 10 bases fit TRBD1. Germline V lookup: CDR1 MNHNS, CDR2 SASEGT. V was clipped by 3 bases and J by 7 bases; unmatched bases: 6. This CDR3 has 14 amino acids. The CDR3 protein is CASSDPDRGKEQYF. CDR3 in DNA: TGTGCCAGCAGTGACCCGGACAGGGGGAAGGAGCAGTACTTC.

This chain connects TRBV11-2 to TRBJ1-2, with a weak D call TRBD1 (5 bases). Germline lookup yields CDR1 SGHAT and CDR2 FQNNGV. The germline V and J ends were trimmed by 3 bases and 6 bases, with 8 bases remaining between them. The CDR3 contains 12 residues. The chain's CDR3 is CASSFIGDGYTF. Here the CDR3 DNA reads TGTGCCAGCAGCTTTATAGGGGATGGCTACACCTTC.

The gene calls are TRBV10-3 and TRBJ1-2; D is ambiguous. Germline CDR1 reads ENHRY; CDR2 reads SYGVKD. The CDR3 is 14 amino acids. The V gene lost 4 bases and the J gene lost 8 bases, with 17 bases spanning the gap. CDR3 nucleotide sequence: TGTGCCATCAGTGTGGGAGGGCGAACCTCCGGCTACACCTTC. It translates to CAISVGGRTSGYTF.

The chain has TRBV5-4 and TRBJ2-7; D unresolved. The germline CDR1 and CDR2 sequences are SGHNT and YYREEE (reference sequence). Trimming shortened V by 1 base and J by 3 bases, and 8 bases separated the two germline ends. The CDR3 has 13 residues. CDR3 sequence reads: CASSLMASYEQYF. The CDR3 bases are TGTGCCAGCAGCTTGATGGCTAGCTACGAGCAGTACTTC.